This is a list of T cell receptor beta chains from one sample in a study of blood T cell repertoires in COVID-19. Data came from immunoSEQ multiplex PCR; TCRdb stores just in-frame clones and leaves some out. The table lists about 130,000 clones, 70% to 80% of them singletons. Sequencing was performed on peripheral blood. These receptors came from a woman aged 70 to 79 with COVID-19, enrolled during active disease. CDR3s leave out the opening cysteine and the closing phenylalanine or tryptophan. Fields, in order: V gene, clone size, CDR3 protein. Some rows have no size entry. The others give once, few or many, or a class for an expanded clone.

TRBV11-1,.,ASSLDRGNTGELF
TRBV20-1,once,SVRAEKLF
TRBV18,.,ASSGTGGNQPQH
TRBV7-9,.,ASSLALSGGAVTQY
TRBV27,.,ASSLDRGRNYGYT
TRBV19,.,ASSDPGTSGVGEQY
TRBV29-1,.,SAQIGTANQPQH
TRBV9,.,ASSVRLASNTGELF
TRBV19,.,ASNRQGKLEAF
TRBV5-8,once,ASSLAGTGRVREKLF
TRBV7-9,.,ASSSDSEPYEQY
TRBV25-1,.,ASSPPKGGPNEKLF
TRBV6-1,.,ASSEERVPYEQY
TRBV5-1,.,ASSPRLAGGSYNEQF
TRBV6-2/TRBV6-3,.,ASSHNTDTQY
TRBV7-3,.,ASSLGPLETQY
TRBV16,.,ASSQSGNLAGFVA
TRBV5-4,few,ASSLRQGYSNYGYT
TRBV9,.,ASSVEGQGDQPQH
TRBV6-5,.,ASSTDRVSPLH
TRBV28,.,ATQRGSYEQY
TRBV28,.,ASIGGGASSDTQY
TRBV7-7,.,ASSSSRDSPLH
TRBV23-1,.,ASSQSEQAGPKNIQY
TRBV5-1,.,ASSSGSYNEQF
TRBV2,.,ASRLGQGQYGYT
TRBV3-1/TRBV3-2,.,ASSQTGNARRTQY
TRBV5-1,.,ASSLSDRNGYT
TRBV7-9,.,ASSLAPGGDTEAF
TRBV19,.,ASSLGAANSPLH
TRBV4-2,.,ASSRHPEVSHEQY
TRBV5-1,.,ASTRLAERGTDTQY
TRBV5-1,.,ASSLARSGGADTQY
TRBV7-6,.,ASSSNVASGYNEQF
TRBV7-8,.,ASSLDGSSYNEQF
TRBV29-1,.,SVERTEAF
TRBV6-4,.,ASSDLPGTALSEQY